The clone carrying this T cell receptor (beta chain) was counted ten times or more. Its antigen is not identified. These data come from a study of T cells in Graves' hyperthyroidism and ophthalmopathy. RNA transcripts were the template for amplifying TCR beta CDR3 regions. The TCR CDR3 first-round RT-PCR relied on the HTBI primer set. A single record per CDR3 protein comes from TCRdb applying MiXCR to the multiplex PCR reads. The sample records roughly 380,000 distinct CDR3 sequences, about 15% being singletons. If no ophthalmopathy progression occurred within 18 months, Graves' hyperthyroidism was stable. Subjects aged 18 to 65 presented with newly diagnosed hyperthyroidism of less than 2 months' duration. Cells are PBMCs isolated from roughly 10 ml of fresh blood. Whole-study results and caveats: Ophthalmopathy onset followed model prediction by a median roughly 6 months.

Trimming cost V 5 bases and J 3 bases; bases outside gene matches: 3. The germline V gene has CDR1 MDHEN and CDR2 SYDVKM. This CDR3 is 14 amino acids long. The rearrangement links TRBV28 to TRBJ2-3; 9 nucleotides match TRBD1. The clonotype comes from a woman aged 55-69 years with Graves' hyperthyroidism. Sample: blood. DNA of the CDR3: TGTGCCAGCAGTATTGGACAGGGGACAGATACGCAGTATTTT. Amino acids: CASSIGQGTDTQYF.